The 8 T cell receptor beta chains given below trace back to one sample, sequenced in a study of blood T cell repertoires in COVID-19. The assay was immunoSEQ multiplex PCR, and TCRdb's table has in-frame clones only and misses some. Of more than 60,000 clones in the sample, 65% to 85% were seen once. Sequenced sample: peripheral blood. These TCRs come from a man aged 50 or older with acute or convalescent COVID-19.

This chain joins TRBV2 and TRBJ1-1, with D possibly being TRBD1 (6 bases). Germline V gene sequence: CDR1 SNHLY, CDR2 FYNNEI. This CDR3 region has 10 residues. Trimming shortened V by 9 bases and J by 8 bases, and 10 bases separated the two germline ends. In DNA form, the CDR3 reads TGTGCCAGGGGGAGGGGGGAAGCTTTCTTT. Protein: CARGRGEAFF.

This chain links TRBV19 with TRBJ2-1; possibly TRBD2 for D (5 bases). CDR3 size: 15 residues. Germline CDR1 and CDR2: LNHDA and SQIVND (reference sequence). V was shortened by 8 bases and J by 9 bases, with 23 bases between the two germline ends. The CDR3 loop is CASQPPLERGIEQFF. Here the CDR3 DNA reads TGTGCCAGTCAACCCCCTCTCGAACGGGGTATTGAGCAGTTCTTC.

The chain has TRBV19 and TRBJ1-1; the D is unclear. Germline CDR1 LNHDA, CDR2 SQIVND (reference sequence). With 7 bases removed from V and 3 bases from J, the gap between germline ends came to 12 bases. The CDR3 loop spans 13 amino acids. The CDR3 protein is CASNLGVHTEAFF. The CDR3 DNA sequence: TGTGCCAGTAACCTCGGAGTTCACACTGAAGCTTTCTTT.

The DNA of the CDR3 is TGCAGCGTTGGCACTAGCGTAGAAACGCAGTATTTT. This translates into CSVGTSVETQYF. This chain links TRBV29-1 with TRBJ2-3; 7 nucleotides agree with TRBD2. The CDR3 is 12 amino acids. From germline, CDR1 is SQVTM and CDR2 ANQGSEA. After removal of 4 bases from V and 9 bases from J, the junction contained 7 bases not matched to a gene.

The V call is TRBV7-2, the J call TRBJ2-7; maybe TRBD2 (5 bases). This CDR3 has 15 residues. From germline, CDR1 is SGHTA and CDR2 FQGNSA. V was shortened by 2 bases and J by 2 bases, with 13 bases between the two germline ends. The chain's CDR3 is CASSLQSSSAYEQYF. The CDR3 nucleotides are TGTGCCAGCAGCTTACAATCTAGCTCGGCCTACGAGCAGTACTTC.

This clone was observed once. This chain links TRBV19 with TRBJ2-5, with 7 bases matching TRBD1. The CDR3 contains 12 residues. Germline-derived CDR1 and CDR2 are LNHDA and SQIVND (reference sequence). The ends lost 7 bases at V and 5 bases at J; junction bases unmatched: 4. The CDR3 DNA follows: TGTGCCAGTACCTTGACAGGGGAGACCCAGTACTTC. It is translated as CASTLTGETQYF.

V and J are TRBV6-5 and TRBJ2-7; D might be TRBD2 (6 bases). The CDR3 extends over 15 amino acids. CDR1 is MNHEY and CDR2 is SVGAGI in the germline V gene. Trimming cost V 2 bases and J 1 base, with 12 bases left between them. This chain's CDR3 is CASSYGPGESYEQYF. The CDR3 DNA sequence: TGTGCCAGCAGTTACGGGCCGGGAGAATCCTACGAGCAGTACTTC.

This clone was picked up a small number of times. The gene calls are TRBV7-3 and TRBJ1-1, with TRBD1 as a possible D gene (6 bases). This CDR3 comprises 14 residues. With 5 bases removed from V and 1 base from J, the gap between germline ends came to 11 bases. Germline values: CDR1 SGHTA, CDR2 FQGTGA. CDR3 in amino acids: CASSQGPWNTEAFF. The CDR3 bases are TGTGCCAGCAGCCAGGGGCCCTGGAACACTGAAGCTTTCTTT.